The clone carrying this TCR beta chain was detected once. The data originate from a study of cytomegalovirus exposure and HLA in healthy donors. Researchers ran the PCR with 60 Vbeta and 13 Jbeta primers. As handled by the study authors: A follow-up analysis tallied approximately 85 million unique TCR beta chains, approximately 10 million shared. Assay: immunoSEQ multiplex PCR; the TCRdb copy retains only in-frame clones and omits some. V and J calls and clone size are given by that table; D and trimming were obtained from the DNA. The sample has some 190,000 clones, approximately 80% seen once; the top ten hold less than 1.5%. The CDR3 consists of 13 residues. V was cut by 2 bases and J by 3 bases, with 8 bases left in between. Germline lookup yields CDR1 SGHVS and CDR2 FNYEAQ.

Material: PBMCs. This sequence originates from a girl between 5 and 17 years old in good health and CMV-seropositive. The chain links TRBV7-6 to TRBJ2-7; D uncertain. CDR3 sequence: CASSLSRSYEQYF. The DNA of the CDR3 is TGTGCCAGCAGCTTAAGTCGGAGCTACGAGCAGTACTTC.